Listed below are T cell receptor beta chains from one sample, sequenced in a study of response to subunit inactivated influenza vaccine. TCRdb reanalysed the RT-PCR reads using MiXCR and keeps one entry per CDR3 protein. The sample has 170,000 or so distinct CDR3 sequences, roughly 10% seen once; the top ten hold roughly 36%. The input for sequencing was CD8+ T cells sorted from PBMCs, taken less than 25 months after vaccination. These receptors all come from a man in his fifties or sixties who received an inactivated influenza vaccine. CDR3s include the opening cysteine and the closing phenylalanine or tryptophan. D genes are given only for firm matches. Size tells how often a clone was seen (once, few, many) or the class of an expanded clone, and some rows leave it out.

CDR3 protein: CASSEWKGDRVVQYF; CDR3 DNA: TGTGCCAGCAGTGAATGGAAAGGGGACAGGGTCGTGCAGTACTTC; D gene: TRBD1; V gene: TRBV25-1; J gene: TRBJ2-7; clone size: few
CDR3 protein: CASSLSSGQGYEQYF; CDR3 DNA: TGTGCCAGCAGTTTATCTTCGGGACAGGGCTACGAGCAGTACTTC; D gene: TRBD1; V gene: TRBV28; J gene: TRBJ2-7; clone size: many
CDR3 protein: CASSFTGGGSDTQYF; CDR3 DNA: TGTGCCAGCAGCTTTACGGGAGGGGGTTCGGATACGCAGTATTTT; D gene: TRBD2; V gene: TRBV7-3; J gene: TRBJ2-3; clone size: .
CDR3 protein: CASSHRSGARNEQFF; CDR3 DNA: TGCGCCAGCAGCCACCGAAGCGGGGCCCGCAATGAGCAGTTCTTC; D gene: TRBD2; V gene: TRBV4-1; J gene: TRBJ2-1; clone size: .
CDR3 protein: CASSWFHSPGTETYEQYF; CDR3 DNA: TGCGCCAGCAGCTGGTTCCACTCGCCCGGGACAGAGACCTACGAGCAGTACTTC; D gene: TRBD1; V gene: TRBV4-3; J gene: TRBJ2-7; clone size: .
CDR3 protein: CASSETTRTEAFF; CDR3 DNA: TGTGCCAGCAGTGAAACCACCCGCACTGAAGCTTTCTTT; D gene: .; V gene: TRBV2; J gene: TRBJ1-1; clone size: few
CDR3 protein: CASSPFSGQKGETQYF; CDR3 DNA: TGTGCCAGCTCACCCTTTAGCGGTCAAAAGGGAGAGACCCAGTACTTC; D gene: .; V gene: TRBV18; J gene: TRBJ2-5; clone size: .
CDR3 protein: CASSSGGPLATNEKLFF; CDR3 DNA: TGTGCCAGCAGCTCTGGGGGACCGCTCGCAACTAATGAAAAACTGTTTTTT; D gene: .; V gene: TRBV9; J gene: TRBJ1-4; clone size: .
CDR3 protein: CASSQDSYNEQFF; CDR3 DNA: TGTGCCAGCAGTCAAGACAGCTACAATGAGCAGTTCTTC; D gene: .; V gene: TRBV12-3/TRBV12-4; J gene: TRBJ2-1; clone size: many
CDR3 protein: CAISDPVDGRWDTQYF; CDR3 DNA: TGTGCCATCAGTGATCCCGTCGACGGCCGGTGGGATACGCAGTATTTT; D gene: .; V gene: TRBV10-3; J gene: TRBJ2-3; clone size: few
CDR3 protein: CASSSWGLQNQPQHF; CDR3 DNA: TGTGCCAGCAGTTCCTGGGGACTTCAAAATCAGCCCCAGCATTTT; D gene: .; V gene: TRBV6-2/TRBV6-3; J gene: TRBJ1-5; clone size: .
CDR3 protein: CATSLYRGRDEQYF; CDR3 DNA: TGTGCCACCAGTCTTTACAGGGGTCGGGACGAGCAGTACTTC; D gene: TRBD1; V gene: TRBV15; J gene: TRBJ2-7; clone size: .
CDR3 protein: CSARGRLGRISYEQYF; CDR3 DNA: TGCAGTGCTAGAGGCCGACTAGGACGGATTTCCTACGAGCAGTACTTC; D gene: .; V gene: TRBV20-1; J gene: TRBJ2-7; clone size: .
CDR3 protein: CASSPGPLNEQFF; CDR3 DNA: TGTGCCAGCAGCCCGGGACCCCTCAATGAGCAGTTCTTC; D gene: .; V gene: TRBV7-2; J gene: TRBJ2-1; clone size: many
CDR3 protein: CASSQVLRVSPLHF; CDR3 DNA: TGCGCCAGCAGCCAAGTCCTCAGGGTTTCACCCCTCCACTTT; D gene: .; V gene: TRBV4-3; J gene: TRBJ1-6; clone size: few
CDR3 protein: CAISLDREMNTEAFF; CDR3 DNA: TGTGCCATCAGCCTGGACAGGGAAATGAACACTGAAGCTTTCTTT; D gene: TRBD1; V gene: TRBV10-3; J gene: TRBJ1-1; clone size: .
CDR3 protein: CSASGGPYEQYF; CDR3 DNA: TGCAGTGCCTCCGGCGGACCCTACGAGCAGTACTTC; D gene: .; V gene: TRBV20-1; J gene: TRBJ2-7; clone size: .
CDR3 protein: CASSQEMSQETQYF; CDR3 DNA: TGCGCCAGCAGCCAAGAAATGAGCCAAGAGACCCAGTACTTC; D gene: .; V gene: TRBV4-3; J gene: TRBJ2-5; clone size: few
CDR3 protein: CASSLGGRDEDEQFF; CDR3 DNA: TGTGCCAGCAGCTTAGGTGGCAGGGATGAGGATGAGCAGTTCTTC; D gene: .; V gene: TRBV11-2; J gene: TRBJ2-1; clone size: .
CDR3 protein: CSVGGSETQYF; CDR3 DNA: TGCAGCGTGGGTGGGAGTGAGACCCAGTACTTC; D gene: .; V gene: TRBV29-1; J gene: TRBJ2-5; clone size: many
CDR3 protein: CASSSLAGQDYEQYF; CDR3 DNA: TGTGCCAGCAGCTCGCTGGCGGGACAAGACTACGAGCAGTACTTC; D gene: .; V gene: TRBV7-9; J gene: TRBJ2-7; clone size: few
CDR3 protein: CAIRRDGDSSYNSPLHF; CDR3 DNA: TGTGCCATCAGGCGGGATGGGGACAGCTCCTATAATTCACCCCTCCACTTT; D gene: TRBD1; V gene: TRBV10-3; J gene: TRBJ1-6; clone size: .
CDR3 protein: CATSRSRGLTDTQYF; CDR3 DNA: TGTGCCACCAGCAGATCCCGGGGGTTGACAGATACGCAGTATTTT; D gene: .; V gene: TRBV15; J gene: TRBJ2-3; clone size: few
CDR3 protein: CASSTAEGPSYGYTF; CDR3 DNA: TGTGCCAGCAGCACAGCGGAAGGTCCGAGCTATGGCTACACCTTC; D gene: .; V gene: TRBV11-2; J gene: TRBJ1-2; clone size: .
CDR3 protein: CASSQKGAELGTGELFF; CDR3 DNA: TGCGCCAGCAGCCAGAAGGGAGCGGAGCTGGGAACCGGGGAGCTGTTTTTT; D gene: .; V gene: TRBV4-3; J gene: TRBJ2-2; clone size: .
CDR3 protein: CASSPLREWTYEQYF; CDR3 DNA: TGTGCCAGCAGCCCTCTGCGGGAGTGGACCTACGAGCAGTACTTC; D gene: TRBD2; V gene: TRBV9; J gene: TRBJ2-7; clone size: .
CDR3 protein: CAWNRGTNQETQYF; CDR3 DNA: TGTGCCTGGAACCGAGGGACTAACCAAGAGACCCAGTACTTC; D gene: TRBD2; V gene: TRBV30; J gene: TRBJ2-5; clone size: .
CDR3 protein: CSVEAAGTAYEQYF; CDR3 DNA: TGCAGCGTTGAGGCCGCCGGGACGGCCTACGAGCAGTACTTC; D gene: .; V gene: TRBV29-1; J gene: TRBJ2-7; clone size: few
CDR3 protein: CASSVSGTGMQKLFF; CDR3 DNA: TGTGCCAGCAGTGTTTCCGGGACAGGGATGCAAAAACTGTTTTTT; D gene: TRBD1; V gene: TRBV12-3/TRBV12-4; J gene: TRBJ1-4; clone size: few
CDR3 protein: CASSQARTPFEAFF; CDR3 DNA: TGCGCCAGCAGCCAAGCGAGGACACCGTTTGAAGCTTTCTTT; D gene: .; V gene: TRBV4-3; J gene: TRBJ1-1; clone size: .
CDR3 protein: CATSRDRRVGGELFF; CDR3 DNA: TGTGCCACCAGCAGAGATCGGAGGGTAGGCGGGGAGCTGTTTTTT; D gene: .; V gene: TRBV15; J gene: TRBJ2-2; clone size: many
CDR3 protein: CASSRGNNEQFF; CDR3 DNA: TGTGCCAGCAGCAGGGGGAACAATGAGCAGTTCTTC; D gene: TRBD1; V gene: TRBV12-3/TRBV12-4; J gene: TRBJ2-1; clone size: few
CDR3 protein: CSVVGDTSSTDTQYF; CDR3 DNA: TGCAGCGTTGTGGGGGACACCTCTAGCACAGATACGCAGTATTTT; D gene: .; V gene: TRBV29-1; J gene: TRBJ2-3; clone size: few
CDR3 protein: CASSSRLAGANTGELFF; CDR3 DNA: TGTGCCAGCAGCTCCAGACTAGCGGGAGCGAACACCGGGGAGCTGTTTTTT; D gene: TRBD2; V gene: TRBV7-9; J gene: TRBJ2-2; clone size: few
CDR3 protein: CASSRQAIKVYNEQFF; CDR3 DNA: TGTGCCAGCAGCCGACAGGCGATAAAAGTCTACAATGAGCAGTTCTTC; D gene: .; V gene: TRBV12-3/TRBV12-4; J gene: TRBJ2-1; clone size: few
CDR3 protein: CASSQRKYEQYF; CDR3 DNA: TGTGCCAGCAGCCAACGGAAGTACGAGCAGTACTTC; D gene: .; V gene: TRBV14; J gene: TRBJ2-7; clone size: many
CDR3 protein: CASSPPYVGELFF; CDR3 DNA: TGTGCCAGCAGCCCACCTTATGTAGGGGAGCTGTTTTTT; D gene: .; V gene: TRBV12-3/TRBV12-4; J gene: TRBJ2-2; clone size: .
CDR3 protein: CASSSYRGRGYEQYF; CDR3 DNA: TGTGCCAGCAGCTCCTACAGGGGGCGCGGGTACGAGCAGTACTTC; D gene: TRBD1; V gene: TRBV11-2; J gene: TRBJ2-7; clone size: many
CDR3 protein: CASSRSDRGSYEQYF; CDR3 DNA: TGCGCCAGCAGCCGCTCTGACAGGGGTTCCTACGAGCAGTACTTC; D gene: TRBD1; V gene: TRBV4-1; J gene: TRBJ2-7; clone size: .
CDR3 protein: CASSFGQGSYNEQFF; CDR3 DNA: TGTGCCAGCAGTTTTGGACAGGGCTCCTACAATGAGCAGTTCTTC; D gene: TRBD1; V gene: TRBV6-5; J gene: TRBJ2-1; clone size: .